What follows describes a single TCR beta chain. The data were taken from a study of OX40 agonist ivuxolimab in advanced cancers. Study summary: As their treatment, patients were administered ivuxolimab, an agonistic anti-OX40 (CD134) antibody. Patients in dose escalation had liver, melanoma, kidney or head and neck cancers.

Germline V lookup: CDR1 LGHNA, CDR2 YSLEER. The CDR3 totals 14 residues. Trimming removed 4 bases from V and 11 bases from J; junction bases left unmatched: 7. Assay used: immunoSEQ multiplex PCR; TCRdb lists only in-frame clones, some missing. Of some 77,000 clones in the sample, about 86% were seen once. The clonotype was recovered from an adult with an advanced solid tumor such as melanoma, head and neck, liver or kidney cancer. The gene calls are TRBV4-3 and TRBJ1-6, with 8 nucleotides matching TRBD1. The source was CD4+ or CD8+ T cells sorted from blood, collected in a trial of the OX40 agonist ivuxolimab. Written as DNA, the CDR3 is TGCGCCAGCAGCCCCGGACAGGGAGTCCCACCCCTCCACTTT. It encodes CASSPGQGVPPLHF.